Sequencing of this T cell receptor (beta chain) was carried out in a study of T cells in narcolepsy (dated by TCRdb to between 2018 and 2020). Looking at the study overall: Patients with narcolepsy type 1 or type 2 (NT1, NT2) and healthy control donors were enrolled in the study. To look for autoreactive T cells in narcolepsy patients that target self-antigens of hypocretin neurons (hypocretin, TRIB2), the study used TCR Vbeta sequencing to follow clonotypes in blood and CSF. Beyond this particular receptor, the publication reports: No sequences matching autoreactive T cell clones were contained in some blood memory CD4+ repertoires from patients and controls. Autoreactive clonotypes were reported to be detected serially in the blood of the same patients and of different patients, but not in the blood of healthy controls. Plots that compared CSF and blood CD4+ T cell clonotypes from the same patient highlighted HCRT-specific and TRIB2-specific autoreactive clonotypes. Patients and controls had comparable numbers of sequenced blood memory CD4+ clonotypes, averaging about 37,000 and 33,000, respectively.

The library came from the immunoSEQ multiplex PCR assay. TCRdb stores this immuneACCESS table with in-frame sequences only. Part of the clones is absent; in the studies checked, under half of the shortfall reflects unresolved V genes, and no reason is known for the rest. Counted in this sample were 30,000 to 40,000 clones; approximately 85% of them appeared once. The ten largest clones capture roughly 2.5% of the sample. Concerning this clone itself: No cognate antigen has been identified for it. Base qualities are not at hand, and no much larger clone is one base apart.

For TCR Vbeta sequencing, memory CD4+ T cells were sorted ex vivo from the peripheral blood of both healthy controls and narcolepsy patients. Sequenced input: CD45RA- memory CD4+ T cells from PBMCs. The cell subset or site label for this specimen denotes: memory T cells sorted ex vivo from peripheral blood. The source of this sequence is a human donor with narcolepsy.

CDR3 loop: CASSSWFGNTIYF. The bases are TGTGCCAGCAGTTCCTGGTTTGGAAACACCATATATTTT. The V gene is TRBV7-2 and the J gene is TRBJ1-3; the D gene cannot be named for sure. Cut back by 6 bases and 3 bases, the V and J ends lie 9 bases apart. The germline V gene provides CDR1 SGHTA and CDR2 FQGNSA. The CDR3 numbers 13 residues from cysteine through phenylalanine. Left in the record is the CDR3 DNA by itself, 39 bases read in frame from the first base.